The sequence of this TCR beta chain was determined in a study of OX40 agonist ivuxolimab in advanced cancers. Germline CDR1 LNHDA, CDR2 SQIVND (reference sequence). The CDR3 has 14 amino acids. The germline V and J ends were trimmed by 6 bases and 5 bases, with 16 bases remaining between them. Enrollment shut out patients with autoimmune disease history or systemic immunosuppression. Using immunoSEQ multiplex PCR, the repertoire was profiled, and TCRdb retains in-frame clones only, with some absent. The top ten clones hold 0.4% to 0.5% of a sample with fewer than 100,000 clones, under 90% of them seen once.

The receptor was derived from an adult with an advanced solid tumor such as melanoma, head and neck, liver or kidney cancer. Sample: CD4+ or CD8+ T cells sorted from blood, taken in a trial of the OX40 agonist ivuxolimab. The V gene is TRBV19, the J gene TRBJ1-2, with a weak D call TRBD1 (6 bases). CDR3 protein: CASRAGQQFYGYTF. In DNA form, the CDR3 reads TGTGCCAGTAGGGCCGGACAGCAGTTTTATGGCTACACCTTC.